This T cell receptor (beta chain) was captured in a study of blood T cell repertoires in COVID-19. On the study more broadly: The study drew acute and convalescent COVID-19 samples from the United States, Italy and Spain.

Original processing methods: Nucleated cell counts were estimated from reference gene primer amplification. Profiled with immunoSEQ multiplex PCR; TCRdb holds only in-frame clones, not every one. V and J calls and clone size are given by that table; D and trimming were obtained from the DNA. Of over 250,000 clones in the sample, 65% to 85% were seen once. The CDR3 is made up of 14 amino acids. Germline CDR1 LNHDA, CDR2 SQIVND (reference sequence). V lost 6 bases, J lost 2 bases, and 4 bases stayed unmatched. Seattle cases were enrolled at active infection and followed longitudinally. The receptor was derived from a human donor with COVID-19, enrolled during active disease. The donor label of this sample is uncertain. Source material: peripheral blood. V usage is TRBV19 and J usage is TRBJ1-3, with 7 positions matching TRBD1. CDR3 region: CASSPDRAGNTIYF. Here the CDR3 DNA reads TGTGCCAGTAGCCCCGACAGGGCTGGAAACACCATATATTTT. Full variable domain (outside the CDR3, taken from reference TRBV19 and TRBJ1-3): DGGITQSPKYLFRKEGQNVTLSCEQNLNHDAMYWYRQDPGQGLRLIYYSQIVNDFQKGDIAEGYSVSREKKESFPLTVTSAQKNPTAFYLCASSPDRAGNTIYFGEGSWLTVV.